Listed here are 20 T cell receptor beta chains from one sample, sequenced in a study of T cell responses to AZD1222 COVID-19 vaccine. Sequencing used immunoSEQ multiplex PCR; TCRdb keeps in-frame clones, though not all of them. Among about 120,000 clones listed, roughly 91% were seen once. Sequencing was performed on peripheral blood, taken 28 days after the second AZD1222 dose. The receptors originated from an adult who received the AZD1222 COVID-19 vaccine.

A single count supports this clone. The genes are TRBV19 and TRBJ2-5; D might be TRBD2 (6 bases). CDR1 is LNHDA and CDR2 is SQIVND in the germline V gene (reference sequence). V was cut by 4 bases and J by 4 bases, with 13 bases left in between. The CDR3 runs 14 residues. The CDR3 DNA reads TGTGCCAGTAGTACCCGGGACTCGCCAGAGACCCAGTACTTC. Its translation is CASSTRDSPETQYF.

The V call is TRBV6-2 or TRBV6-3, the J call TRBJ1-2; D not resolved. CDR3 size: 15 residues. Germline V gene data show CDR1 as MNHEY and CDR2 as SVGEGT. Trimming removed 4 bases at V and 0 bases at J, with 12 bases between. The CDR3 here is CASSFTAQANYGYTF. The CDR3 DNA sequence: TGTGCCAGCAGTTTTACGGCACAAGCTAACTATGGCTACACCTTC.

This sequence joins TRBV28 and TRBJ1-2; 8 nucleotides agree with TRBD1. V lost 6 bases and J lost 7; bases outside the gene matches: 7. This CDR3 comprises 13 residues. The V gene's germline CDR1 is MDHEN and CDR2 SYDVKM. The CDR3 nucleotides are TGTGCCAGCAGGCCGACAGGGGAATTTGGCTACACCTTC. Encoded protein: CASRPTGEFGYTF.

J is TRBJ2-3 and V is TRBV5-3; D not resolved. TRBV5-3 is recorded as an ORF, its role being uncertain. CDR3 length: 11 residues. Trimming took off 4 bases at V and 3 bases at J, with 3 bases between the two ends. The CDR3: CARSITDTQYF. The CDR3 nucleotides read TGTGCCAGAAGCATAACAGATACGCAGTATTTT.

The V and J genes are TRBV19 and TRBJ2-1; D is possibly TRBD2 (6 bases). The CDR3 covers 16 residues. V was clipped by 0 bases and J by 3 bases, with 12 bases between them. Germline CDR1 LNHDA, CDR2 SQIVND (reference sequence). CDR3 sequence: CASSIESGSFYNEQFF. As DNA, the CDR3 is TGTGCCAGTAGTATAGAGAGCGGGTCCTTCTACAATGAGCAGTTCTTC.

V usage is TRBV10-3 and J usage is TRBJ1-6, with TRBD1 identical over 8 bases. The CDR3 runs to 13 residues. V lost 10 bases to trimming and J lost 11 bases; unmatched junction nucleotides: 10. The germline gives CDR1 ENHRY, CDR2 SYGVKD. The CDR3 DNA reads as TGTGCCAACGGGGACAGGCCCGATGCACCCCTCCACTTT. Amino acid sequence: CANGDRPDAPLHF.

This sequence joins TRBV7-9 and TRBJ1-1, with a possible D match to TRBD1 (5 bases). This CDR3 has 12 amino acids. Between the trimmed V and J ends, which lost 5 bases and 7 bases, there was a span of 11 bases. The germline V gene encodes CDR1 SEHNR and CDR2 FQNEAQ (reference sequence). As DNA, the CDR3 is TGTGCCAGCAGCCAAGACCAGGGTGAAGCTTTCTTT. It encodes CASSQDQGEAFF. Together with reference TRBV7-9 and TRBJ1-1, the CDR3 gives the full variable domain: DTGVSQNPRHKITKRGQNVTFRCDPISEHNRLYWYRQTLGQGPEFLTYFQNEAQLEKSRLLSDRFSAERPKGSFSTLEIQRTEQGDSAMYLCASSQDQGEAFFGQGTRLTVV.

The chain has TRBV10-3 and TRBJ1-1; D is possibly TRBD1 (6 bases). Between the trimmed V and J ends, which lost 7 bases and 1 base, there was a span of 7 bases. The length of the CDR3 is 12 residues. CDR1 and CDR2 (germline): ENHRY, SYGVKD. This CDR3 is CAIKGGNTEAFF. DNA for the CDR3: TGTGCCATCAAAGGGGGGAACACTGAAGCTTTCTTT.

This chain connects TRBV3-1 (or the pseudogene TRBV3-2) to TRBJ2-5; tentatively, D is TRBD2 (7 bases). V lost 8 bases to trimming and J lost 4 bases, with 23 bases between them. This CDR3 has 16 amino acids. Germline CDR1 reads LGHDT; CDR2 reads YNNKEL (reference sequence). Written as DNA, the CDR3 is TGTGCCAGCGACCCCGGGTACGGGGGGCCTGGAGAGACCCAGTACTTC. Translating gives CASDPGYGGPGETQYF.

This chain connects TRBV21-1 to TRBJ2-5; the table names TRBD2, a call not compared with the DNA. TRBV21-1 is flagged as a pseudogene. The length of the CDR3 is 10 residues. CDR3 residues: CSTVRETQYF. The DNA of the CDR3 is TGTTCCACGGTGAGGGAGACCCAGTACTTC.

This chain connects TRBV5-3 to TRBJ2-2; 8 nucleotides agree with TRBD1. TRBV5-3 is classed as an ORF, of uncertain function. Germline trimming cut 4 bases from V and 7 bases from J; bases unmatched to any gene: 9. This CDR3 is built from 15 residues. In DNA, the CDR3 is TGTGCCAGAAGCCCAAGGACAGGGAAGGGCGGGGAGCTGTTTTTT. It translates to CARSPRTGKGGELFF.

As DNA, the CDR3 is TGTGCCAGCAGCTTAGATACGGGTGGGAGCAATCAGCCCCAGCATTTT. It yields the protein CASSLDTGGSNQPQHF. The chain couples TRBV7-2 to TRBJ1-5, with D unresolved. The CDR3 has 16 residues. V lost 1 base, J lost 1 base, and 11 bases lay in between. The germline V gene has CDR1 SGHTA and CDR2 FQGNSA.

This chain links TRBV6-5 with TRBJ1-2; D unresolved. The germline V gene has CDR1 MNHEY and CDR2 SVGAGI. V lost 2 bases and J 3 bases, leaving 7 bases between the germline ends. This CDR3 has 13 amino acids. As DNA, the CDR3 is TGTGCCAGCAGTTACGGGGTCGACTATGGCTACACCTTC. Protein: CASSYGVDYGYTF.

The chain is built from TRBV6-2 or TRBV6-3 and TRBJ2-3, with TRBD2 matching over 10 bases. There are 17 residues in the CDR3. Germline values: CDR1 MNHEY, CDR2 SVGEGT. J was trimmed by 3 bases and V by 0 bases; bases with no gene match: 6. In DNA, the CDR3 is TGTGCCAGCAGTTACTCCAAAGCGGGGGGGCCGACAGATACGCAGTATTTT. Amino acid sequence: CASSYSKAGGPTDTQYF.

With regard to this clone: This sample includes further DNA sequences coding for the same CDR3. In DNA, the CDR3 is TGCGCCAGCAGCTTGGGCGGCACAACTAATGAAAAACTGTTTTTT. Its translation: CASSLGGTTNEKLFF. V and J are TRBV5-1 and TRBJ1-4; D remains ambiguous. The CDR3 length is 15 residues. The V gene lost 0 bases and the J gene lost 0 bases, with 6 bases spanning the gap. Germline CDR1 and CDR2: SGHRS and YFSETQ. Full variable domain (missing parts from reference TRBV5-1 and TRBJ1-4): KAGVTQTPRYLIKTRGQQVTLSCSPISGHRSVSWYQQTPGQGLQFLFEYFSETQRNKGNFPGRFSGRQFSNSRSEMNVSTLELGDSALYLCASSLGGTTNEKLFFGSGTQLSVL.

The chain uses TRBV2 and TRBJ1-2; no definite D call. Trimming removed 1 base at V and 3 bases at J, with 6 bases between. The germline CDR1 and CDR2 sequences are SNHLY and FYNNEI. The CDR3 totals 13 residues. The CDR3 sequence: CASSEGQYYGYTF. CDR3 coding DNA: TGTGCCAGCAGTGAAGGGCAGTACTATGGCTACACCTTC.

The chain employs TRBV4-1 and TRBJ1-1; unclear D gene. The germline CDR1 and CDR2 sequences are MGHRA and YSYEKL. The CDR3 contains 13 residues. Trimming shortened V by 8 bases and J by 4 bases, and 14 bases separated the two germline ends. The CDR3 here is CASCPSLGTEAFF. CDR3 nucleotide sequence: TGCGCCAGCTGTCCCAGTTTAGGCACTGAAGCTTTCTTT.

This chain links TRBV19 with TRBJ2-3, with 7 bases that match TRBD2. CDR1 and CDR2 (germline): LNHDA, SQIVND (reference sequence). V was pared by 6 bases and J by 0 bases, with 6 bases of the junction left unmatched. The CDR3 runs 15 residues. The CDR3 protein is CASRRLAESTDTQYF. As DNA, the CDR3 is TGTGCCAGTAGAAGGCTAGCGGAAAGCACAGATACGCAGTATTTT.

V and J are TRBV29-1 and TRBJ1-1, with TRBD1 identical over 8 bases. Germline CDR1 and CDR2: SQVTM and ANQGSEA. The CDR3 runs 13 residues. V lost 0 bases and J lost 4; bases outside the gene matches: 1. This chain's CDR3 is CSVEEGQATEAFF. In DNA, the CDR3 is TGCAGCGTTGAAGAGGGACAGGCCACTGAAGCTTTCTTT.

This chain connects TRBV15 to TRBJ2-7; D is unresolved. Germline V CDR1 and CDR2: LNHNV, YYDKDF (reference sequence). V lost 5 bases and J lost 2, with 10 bases in between. The CDR3 length is 13 residues. CDR3 DNA: TGTGCCACCAGCCCCCGACAAGCCTACGAGCAGTACTTC. It is translated as CATSPRQAYEQYF.